The rows below give T cell receptor beta chains drawn from one sample of a study of T cell repertoires in cytomegalovirus infection. TCRdb recomputed calls from the reads with MiXCR, one row per CDR3 protein. This table has about 440,000 distinct CDR3 sequences, approximately 31% appearing once. Sequenced material: PBMCs. The receptors here all came from a human donor in good health (CMV status not recorded). Some clones in this sample may be carry-over from other donors' samples. Both conserved end residues are part of each CDR3. D genes are given only for firm matches. Clone size is not always given. Where it is, it says once, few, many or a class for expanded clones.

NA	TRBV7-9	many	TRBJ1-4	TGTGCCAGCAGCTTAGTCACGGGGAATGAAAAACTGTTTTTT	CASSLVTGNEKLFF
TRBD1	TRBV19	many	TRBJ1-6	TGTGCCAGTTCAACTATGGGACAGTTTAATTCACCCCTCCACTTT	CASSTMGQFNSPLHF
NA	TRBV9	NA	TRBJ1-4	TGTGCCAGCAGCTCCACTCGACAACAGGGATTTAATGAAAAACTGTTTTTT	CASSSTRQQGFNEKLFF
NA	TRBV4-1	NA	TRBJ1-2	TGCGCCAGCAGCCAAGATTGGGACCGCACCACCTATGGCTACACCTTC	CASSQDWDRTTYGYTF
NA	TRBV11-2	NA	TRBJ2-6	TGTGCCAGCAGCTTAGATGAGGGGGGATCCTCTGGGGCCAACGTCCTGACTTTC	CASSLDEGGSSGANVLTF
NA	TRBV4-3	few	TRBJ1-2	TGCGCCAGCAGCCAAGATCGACCGGGGAGAGGTGGCTACACCTTC	CASSQDRPGRGGYTF
NA	TRBV2	NA	TRBJ1-2	TGTGCCAGCAGTCAGACGGGATCTAACTATGGCTACACCTTC	CASSQTGSNYGYTF
NA	TRBV20-1	NA	TRBJ1-5	TGCAGTGCTAGATCCGAAGGGGGATCCCTCAATCAGCCCCAGCATTTT	CSARSEGGSLNQPQHF
NA	TRBV2	NA	TRBJ1-5	TGTGCCAGCAGTGGAGTACTGAGCAATCAGCCCCAGCATTTT	CASSGVLSNQPQHF
NA	TRBV6-5	few	TRBJ1-1	TGTGCCAGCAGTTACTCAGGACAGATGAACACTGAAGCTTTCTTT	CASSYSGQMNTEAFF
TRBD1	TRBV7-6	NA	TRBJ1-1	TGTGCCAGCAGCCGAAGGACAGGGGAAATGAACACTGAAGCTTTCTTT	CASSRRTGEMNTEAFF
NA	TRBV12-3/TRBV12-4	few	TRBJ2-1	TGTGCCAGCAGTTTGGAGACTCAATCCTACAATGAGCAGTTCTTC	CASSLETQSYNEQFF
NA	TRBV13	NA	TRBJ2-3	TGTGCCAGCAGCCTAGACCCCCTTTACAGCACAGATACGCAGTATTTT	CASSLDPLYSTDTQYF
NA	TRBV5-4	NA	TRBJ1-3	TGTGCCAGCAGCCCTAAGGGGGGGACACTCTCTGGAAACACCATATATTTT	CASSPKGGTLSGNTIYF
NA	TRBV7-8	many	TRBJ1-4	TGTGCCAGCAGCATTCGACACGTCGCAACTAATGAAAAACTGTTTTTT	CASSIRHVATNEKLFF
NA	TRBV15	few	TRBJ2-3	TGTGCCACCAGCTTAAGGGGGGCCGGCACAGATACGCAGTATTTT	CATSLRGAGTDTQYF
TRBD1	TRBV5-5	few	TRBJ1-1	TGTGCCAGCAGCATGGGACAGGGCCGGGGCACTGAAGCTTTCTTT	CASSMGQGRGTEAFF
NA	TRBV27	NA	TRBJ2-5	TGTGCCAGCGGGGGCGGGAACCAAGAGACCCAGTACTTC	CASGGGNQETQYF
TRBD1	TRBV6-5	NA	TRBJ1-2	TGTGCCAGCAGTTACGGTCGGGACAGGGGTACAGATGGCTACACCTTC	CASSYGRDRGTDGYTF
NA	TRBV6-8	once	TRBJ2-3	TGTGCCAGCAGTTATTGGGCAGGGGGGGCCCGGACAGATACGCAGTATTTT	CASSYWAGGARTDTQYF
NA	TRBV7-9	many	TRBJ2-2	TGTGCCAGCAGCTTCCCGGGACACTCGAACACCGGGGAGCTGTTTTTT	CASSFPGHSNTGELFF
NA	TRBV19	NA	TRBJ2-7	TGTGCCAGTAGTACCCCAGGGGCCGTCTCCTACGAGCAGTACTTC	CASSTPGAVSYEQYF
NA	TRBV7-3	many	TRBJ2-3	TGTGCCAGCAGCGAAGGCACAGATACGCAGTATTTT	CASSEGTDTQYF
NA	TRBV12-3/TRBV12-4	few	TRBJ1-1	TGTGCCAGCAACCGGGCGGGGAACACTGAAGCTTTCTTT	CASNRAGNTEAFF
NA	TRBV4-1	NA	TRBJ1-3	TGCGCCAGCAGCCAAGATAGTACGAGCTCTGGAAACACCATATATTTT	CASSQDSTSSGNTIYF
NA	TRBV29-1	few	TRBJ2-7	TGCAGCGTTGAAGTCAACTACGAGCAGTACTTC	CSVEVNYEQYF
NA	TRBV7-2	many	TRBJ1-1	TGTGCCAGCAGTATTACAGGGAGAAACACTGAAGCTTTCTTT	CASSITGRNTEAFF
NA	TRBV7-2	many	TRBJ2-2	TGTGCCAGCGAGGAATCCAGATCCGGCACCGGGGAGCTGTTTTTT	CASEESRSGTGELFF
TRBD2	TRBV4-2	many	TRBJ2-6	TGTGCCAGCAGCCAAGGCGGGGGCTCTGGGGCCAACGTCCTGACTTTC	CASSQGGGSGANVLTF
TRBD2	TRBV7-2	NA	TRBJ2-1	TGTTCCAGCAGCAGAACTAGCGGGGCTTTCAATGAGAAGTTCTTC	CSSSRTSGAFNEKFF
NA	TRBV5-1	few	TRBJ1-2	TGCGCCAGCAGCTTGGAGGTAGGGAGGAACTATGGCTACACCTTC	CASSLEVGRNYGYTF
TRBD1	TRBV6-6	NA	TRBJ2-7	TGTGCCACCGAGGGACAGTCGTCCTACGAGCAGTACTTC	CATEGQSSYEQYF
NA	TRBV5-1	NA	TRBJ1-2	TGCGCCAGCAGCCCGCCGACAGATAACTATGGCTACACCTTC	CASSPPTDNYGYTF
NA	TRBV7-2	many	TRBJ2-7	TGTGCCAGCAGCCCACCGGGGGTGGGATTGATTACCTACGAGCAGTACTTC	CASSPPGVGLITYEQYF
NA	TRBV5-1	many	TRBJ2-1	TGCGCCAGCAGCCCGGTCGTCAGTTACAATGAGCAGTTCTTC	CASSPVVSYNEQFF
TRBD2	TRBV7-2	NA	TRBJ2-6	TGTGCCAGCAGCCAACTAGGGAGGCGGGGGGCCAACGGCCTGACTTTC	CASSQLGRRGANGLTF
NA	TRBV10-2	NA	TRBJ2-1	TGCGCCAGCATTCCCGGGACACTTAAGGGGAATGAGCAGTTCTTC	CASIPGTLKGNEQFF
NA	TRBV11-2	once	TRBJ2-2	TGTGCCAGCAGAAGTGGCTTTGGGTCCAACACCGGGGAGCTGTTTTTT	CASRSGFGSNTGELFF
NA	TRBV19	NA	TRBJ1-1	TGTGCCAGTAGTATAGTCCCCCTTTGGCAGCTGAACACTGAAGCTTTCTTT	CASSIVPLWQLNTEAFF
TRBD1	TRBV20-1	NA	TRBJ2-2	TGCAGTGCTAGAGGATCTGGGACAGGCACCGGGGAGCTGTTTTTT	CSARGSGTGTGELFF
NA	TRBV14	NA	TRBJ2-7	TGTGCCAGCAGCCCCAGCAGTAGCCATGAGCAGTACTTC	CASSPSSSHEQYF
NA	TRBV4-2	once	TRBJ1-2	TGTGCCAGCAGCCAAGGACAGGAGATCTATGGCTACACCTTC	CASSQGQEIYGYTF